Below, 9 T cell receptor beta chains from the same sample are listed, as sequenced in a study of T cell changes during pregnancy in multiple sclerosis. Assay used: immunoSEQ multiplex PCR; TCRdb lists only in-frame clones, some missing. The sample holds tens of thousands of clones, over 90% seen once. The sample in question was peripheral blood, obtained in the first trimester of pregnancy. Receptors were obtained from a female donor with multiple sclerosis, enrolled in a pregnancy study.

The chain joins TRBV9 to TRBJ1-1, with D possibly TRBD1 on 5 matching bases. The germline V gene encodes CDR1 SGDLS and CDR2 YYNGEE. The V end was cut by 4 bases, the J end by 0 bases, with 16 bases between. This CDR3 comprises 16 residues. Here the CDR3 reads CASSPSDSTLNTEAFF. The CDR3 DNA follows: TGTGCCAGCAGCCCATCAGACAGCACCTTGAACACTGAAGCTTTCTTT. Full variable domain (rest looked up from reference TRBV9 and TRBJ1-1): DSGVTQTPKHLITATGQRVTLRCSPRSGDLSVYWYQQSLDQGLQFLIQYYNGEERAKGNILERFSAQQFPDLHSELNLSSLELGDSALYFCASSPSDSTLNTEAFFGQGTRLTVV.

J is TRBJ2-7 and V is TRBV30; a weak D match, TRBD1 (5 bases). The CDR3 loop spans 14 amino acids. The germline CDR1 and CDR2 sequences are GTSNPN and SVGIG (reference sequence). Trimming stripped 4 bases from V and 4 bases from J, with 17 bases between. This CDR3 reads CAWTRQPQGYEQYF. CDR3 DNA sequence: TGTGCCTGGACACGCCAGCCTCAGGGTTACGAGCAGTACTTC.

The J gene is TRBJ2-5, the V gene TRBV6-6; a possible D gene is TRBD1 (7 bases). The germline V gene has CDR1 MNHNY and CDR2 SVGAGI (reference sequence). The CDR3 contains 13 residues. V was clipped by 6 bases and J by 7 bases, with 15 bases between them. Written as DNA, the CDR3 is TGTGCCAGCAGGGCGGGGACAGCTTGGACCCAGTACTTC. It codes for CASRAGTAWTQYF.

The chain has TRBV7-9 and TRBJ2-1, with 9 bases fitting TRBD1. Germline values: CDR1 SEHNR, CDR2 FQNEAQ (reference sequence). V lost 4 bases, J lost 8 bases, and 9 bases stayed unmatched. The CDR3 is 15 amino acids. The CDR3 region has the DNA TGTGCCAGCAGCTCCTGGACAGGGGCGGGCGATGAGCAGTTCTTC. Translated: CASSSWTGAGDEQFF.

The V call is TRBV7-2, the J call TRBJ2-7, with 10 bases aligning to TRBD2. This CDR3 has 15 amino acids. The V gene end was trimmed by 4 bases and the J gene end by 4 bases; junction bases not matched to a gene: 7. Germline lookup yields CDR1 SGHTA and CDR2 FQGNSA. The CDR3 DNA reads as TGTGCCAGCAGCTCTAGCGGGGGAAGATGGTACGAGCAGTACTTC. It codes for CASSSSGGRWYEQYF.

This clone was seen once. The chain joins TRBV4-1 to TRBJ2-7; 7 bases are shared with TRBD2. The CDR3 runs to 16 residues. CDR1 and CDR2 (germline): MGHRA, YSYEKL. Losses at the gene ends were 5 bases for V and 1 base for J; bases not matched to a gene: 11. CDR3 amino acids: CASSARGESLSYEQYF. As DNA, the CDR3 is TGCGCCAGCAGCGCCCGGGGGGAGTCCCTATCCTACGAGCAGTACTTC.

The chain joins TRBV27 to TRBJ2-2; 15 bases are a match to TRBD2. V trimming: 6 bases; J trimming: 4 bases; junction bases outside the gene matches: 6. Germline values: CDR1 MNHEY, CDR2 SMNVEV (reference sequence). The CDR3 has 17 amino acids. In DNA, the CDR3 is TGTGCCAGCAGGCGTGGACTAGCGGGGGGGCGCACCGGGGAGCTGTTTTTT. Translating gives CASRRGLAGGRTGELFF.

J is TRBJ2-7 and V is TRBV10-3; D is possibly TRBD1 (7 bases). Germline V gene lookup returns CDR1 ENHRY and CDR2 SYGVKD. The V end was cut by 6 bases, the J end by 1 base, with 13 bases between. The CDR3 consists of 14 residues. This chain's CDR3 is CAISAGQQSYEQYF. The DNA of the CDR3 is TGTGCCATCAGCGCGGGACAGCAATCCTACGAGCAGTACTTC.

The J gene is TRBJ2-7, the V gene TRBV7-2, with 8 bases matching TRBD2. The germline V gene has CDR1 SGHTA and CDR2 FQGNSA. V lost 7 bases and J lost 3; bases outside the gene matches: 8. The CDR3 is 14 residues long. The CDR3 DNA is TGTGCCAGCACGCTTGGCGGGGGGTACTACGAGCAGTACTTC. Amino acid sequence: CASTLGGGYYEQYF.